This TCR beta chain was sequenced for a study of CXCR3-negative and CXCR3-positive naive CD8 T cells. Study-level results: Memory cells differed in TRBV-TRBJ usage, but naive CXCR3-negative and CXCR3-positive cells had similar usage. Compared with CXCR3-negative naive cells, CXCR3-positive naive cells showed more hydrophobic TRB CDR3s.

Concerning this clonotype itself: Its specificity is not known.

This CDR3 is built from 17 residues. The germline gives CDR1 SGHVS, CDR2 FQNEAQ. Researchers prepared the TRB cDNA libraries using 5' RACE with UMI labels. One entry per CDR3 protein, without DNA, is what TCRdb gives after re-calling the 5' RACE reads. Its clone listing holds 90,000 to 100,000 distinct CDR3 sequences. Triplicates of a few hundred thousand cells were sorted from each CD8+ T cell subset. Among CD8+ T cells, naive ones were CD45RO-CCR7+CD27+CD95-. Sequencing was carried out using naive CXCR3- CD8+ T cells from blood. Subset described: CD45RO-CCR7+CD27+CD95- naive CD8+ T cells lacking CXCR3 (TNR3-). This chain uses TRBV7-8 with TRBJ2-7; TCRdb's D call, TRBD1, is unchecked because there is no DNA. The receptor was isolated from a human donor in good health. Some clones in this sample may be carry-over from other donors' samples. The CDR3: CASSLIGNRDSSYEQYF.